Presented here are 20 T cell receptor beta chains from one specimen sequenced in a study of T-cell memory formation after mild COVID-19. Via MiXCR, TCRdb re-called the 5' RACE reads, giving one row per CDR3 protein. The table shows roughly 450,000 distinct CDR3 sequences, with roughly 18% occurring only once. Material: PBMCs or a T cell subset sorted from them (not recorded which). These receptors were taken from an adult woman who had mild COVID-19 (a few samples of this study predate the infection). Cell type and time point are not known.

Only a few counts were recorded for this clonotype. The gene calls are TRBV18 and TRBJ2-7; D possibly corresponds to TRBD2 (6 bases). Trimming took off 3 bases at V and 3 bases at J, with 12 bases between the two ends. The germline V gene has CDR1 KGHSH and CDR2 LQKENI. The CDR3 runs to 14 residues. CDR3 nucleotide sequence: TGTGCCAGCTCACCTATGGGTAGCGGCTACGAGCAGTACTTC. Translation gives CASSPMGSGYEQYF.

The CDR3, as DNA: TGCGCCAGCAGCCAAGACAACCGGGACGGCAGTGAGCAGTTCTTC. The encoded protein is CASSQDNRDGSEQFF. This rearrangement joins TRBV4-3 to TRBJ2-1; D may correspond to TRBD1 or TRBD2 (5 bases each). CDR1 LGHNA and CDR2 YSLEER come from the germline V gene. This CDR3 is built from 15 residues. The V end lost 0 bases, the J end lost 9 bases, and 15 bases lay between the germline ends.

The J gene is TRBJ1-6, the V gene TRBV14; 7 bases match TRBD1. V dropped 7 bases and J dropped 10; count of bases not matched to a gene: 7. The CDR3 runs to 13 residues. In germline, CDR1 is SGHDN, CDR2 FVKESK. As DNA, the CDR3 is TGTGCCAGCACCGGGACAGTCGGATCACCCCTCCACTTT. This codes for CASTGTVGSPLHF.

This clonotype has just one count. This chain joins TRBV5-4 and TRBJ2-5; D is perhaps TRBD1 (6 bases). Germline V CDR1 and CDR2: SGHNT, YYREEE (reference sequence). Trimming removed 6 bases from V and 3 bases from J, with 9 bases in between. The CDR3 sequence is 12 residues long. CDR3 sequence: CASTDSEETQYF. The CDR3 bases are TGTGCCAGCACGGACAGCGAAGAGACCCAGTACTTC.

This clonotype was seen once. The rearrangement joins TRBV29-1 to TRBJ1-2; D gene ambiguous. The ends were cut back, 6 bases at V and 2 bases at J, with 13 bases in the middle. The germline V gene has CDR1 SQVTM and CDR2 ANQGSEA. The CDR3 runs 13 residues. In DNA form, the CDR3 reads TGCAGCGTCGTCGGGGAGCTGAACTATGGCTACACCTTC. Protein: CSVVGELNYGYTF. Drawing the rest from reference TRBV29-1 and TRBJ1-2, the complete variable domain is SAVISQKPSRDICQRGTSLTIQCQVDSQVTMMFWYRQQPGQSLTLIATANQGSEATYESGFVIDKFPISRPNLTFSTLTVSNMSPEDSSIYLCSVVGELNYGYTFGSGTRLTVV.

The rearrangement joins TRBV4-1 to TRBJ2-7; D not certain. Trimming stripped 0 bases from V and 3 bases from J, with 9 bases between. From germline, CDR1 is MGHRA and CDR2 YSYEKL. The length of the CDR3 is 14 residues. CDR3 bases: TGCGCCAGCAGCCAAGATTCCGGGTACTACGAGCAGTACTTC. The encoded protein is CASSQDSGYYEQYF.

The chain recombines TRBV6-5 with TRBJ1-3; tentative D call: TRBD1 (5 bases). This CDR3 is built from 15 residues. V was pared by 7 bases and J by 3 bases, with 16 bases between. Germline CDR1 is MNHEY and CDR2 is SVGAGI. The CDR3 region has the DNA TGTGCCAGCACTCTAAGGGGCCAGGGTGGAAACACCATATATTTT. It codes for CASTLRGQGGNTIYF.

The gene calls are TRBV20-1 and TRBJ1-1, with D unresolved. Trimming shortened V by 6 bases and J by 2 bases, and 10 bases separated the two germline ends. Looked up from germline, CDR1 is DFQATT and CDR2 is SNEGSKA (reference sequence). The CDR3 has 12 amino acids. The CDR3 DNA is TGCAGTGCCCAGGACCCCAACACTGAAGCTTTCTTT. Its protein product is CSAQDPNTEAFF.

This clonotype was detected only a few times. The V and J genes are TRBV25-1 and TRBJ2-7; tentatively, D is TRBD1 or TRBD2 (6 bases each). Germline V lookup: CDR1 MGHDK, CDR2 SYGVNS. Trimming cost V 3 bases and J 3 bases, with 15 bases left between them. The CDR3 has 15 amino acids. The chain's CDR3 is CASSDLGGLSYEQYF. CDR3 DNA sequence: TGTGCCAGCAGTGACCTCGGGGGCCTAAGCTACGAGCAGTACTTC.

This clonotype was detected many times. The rearrangement uses TRBV12-3 or TRBV12-4 and TRBJ1-1, with D perhaps matching TRBD1 (5 bases). CDR3 size: 14 residues. Trimming removed 5 bases at V and 4 bases at J, with 14 bases between. Written as DNA, the CDR3 is TGTGCCAGCAGTCCGCTGGGGGGATCCACTGAAGCTTTCTTT. Translated, it gives CASSPLGGSTEAFF.

This clonotype turned up a few times. The chain is built from TRBV12-3 or TRBV12-4 and TRBJ2-1, with 14 bases that match TRBD2. J lost 7 bases, V lost 6 bases, and 8 bases had no gene match. The length of the CDR3 is 16 residues. CDR3 sequence: CASRPGTSGSVNEQFF. In DNA form, the CDR3 reads TGTGCCAGCAGGCCGGGGACTAGCGGGAGTGTTAATGAGCAGTTCTTC.

The chain uses TRBV10-3 and TRBJ1-5; no clear D. V was trimmed by 5 bases and J by 4 bases, leaving 6 bases between them. This CDR3 region has 12 residues. Germline CDR1 ENHRY, CDR2 SYGVKD. The CDR3 DNA is TGTGCCATCAGTTCCACTAATCAGCCCCAGCATTTT. Amino acids: CAISSTNQPQHF.

This chain connects TRBV7-8 to TRBJ1-2, with TRBD1 identical over 8 bases. The CDR3 runs 15 residues. The V segment lost 5 bases and the J segment 4 bases; nucleotides outside the gene matches: 9. The germline gives CDR1 SGHVS, CDR2 FQNEAQ. CDR3 sequence (DNA): TGTGCCAGCAGCCCACGGACAGGGCGCCCCTATGGCTACACCTTC. It specifies CASSPRTGRPYGYTF.

In this sample, this clonotype turned up many times. The chain recombines TRBV18 with TRBJ1-2; D possibly corresponds to TRBD1 (5 bases). Germline CDR1 and CDR2: KGHSH and LQKENI. Trimming shortened V by 3 bases and J by 0 bases, and 11 bases separated the two germline ends. This CDR3 contains 15 residues. The CDR3 here is CASSPGTPANYGYTF. In DNA form, the CDR3 reads TGTGCCAGCTCACCGGGGACGCCGGCTAACTATGGCTACACCTTC.

This chain connects TRBV7-8 to TRBJ2-1, with 13 bases matching TRBD2. The CDR3 has 19 amino acids. The ends lost 5 bases at V and 1 base at J; junction bases unmatched: 11. The V gene's germline CDR1 is SGHVS and CDR2 FQNEAQ. This chain's CDR3 is CASSPRTSGGIHSYNEQFF. CDR3 in DNA: TGTGCCAGCAGCCCGCGGACTAGCGGGGGAATTCATTCCTACAATGAGCAGTTCTTC.

The gene calls are TRBV19 and TRBJ1-5; 8 bases map to TRBD1. CDR1 and CDR2 from the germline V gene are LNHDA and SQIVND (reference sequence). The V segment lost 6 bases and the J segment 2 bases; nucleotides outside the gene matches: 9. The CDR3 consists of 16 residues. The DNA for the CDR3 is TGTGCCAGTAGCCTGGGACAGGCAGTGGGCAATCAGCCCCAGCATTTT. Protein: CASSLGQAVGNQPQHF.

This clonotype was detected only a few times. The V call is TRBV7-9, the J call TRBJ2-7; D is undetermined. CDR1 SEHNR and CDR2 FQNEAQ come from the germline V gene (reference sequence). V was clipped by 2 bases and J by 2 bases, with 4 bases between them. The CDR3 has 12 residues. CDR3 loop: CASSLMAYEQYF. The CDR3, as DNA: TGTGCCAGCAGCTTAATGGCCTACGAGCAGTACTTC.

This clonotype was counted only a few times. The rearrangement uses TRBV15 and TRBJ1-2, with D tentatively TRBD1 (5 bases). V was shortened by 5 bases and J by 2 bases, with 12 bases between the two germline ends. The germline V gene encodes CDR1 LNHNV and CDR2 YYDKDF (reference sequence). The CDR3 runs to 14 residues. This CDR3 is CATSPHRQNYGYTF. CDR3 in DNA: TGTGCCACCAGCCCGCACAGACAGAACTATGGCTACACCTTC.

This clonotype was observed a few times. The J gene is TRBJ1-1, the V gene TRBV5-1, with a weak D call TRBD1 (6 bases). Germline CDR1 is SGHRS and CDR2 is YFSETQ. V lost 3 bases, J lost 4 bases, and 13 bases lay in between. The CDR3 sequence is 14 residues long. The CDR3 DNA sequence: TGCGCCAGCAGCTCGGATGGAGGGGGCACTGAAGCTTTCTTT. This translates into CASSSDGGGTEAFF.

The chain combines TRBV12-3 or TRBV12-4 with TRBJ2-1, with D uncertain. The V and J ends lost 1 base and 0 bases respectively, with 10 bases between them. This CDR3 contains 16 residues. This CDR3 reads CASSLGITVSYNEQFF. The CDR3 DNA reads TGTGCCAGCAGTTTAGGAATCACAGTCTCCTACAATGAGCAGTTCTTC.